What follows are 10 T cell receptor beta chains derived from one specimen sequenced in a study of blood T cells in healthy people across ages. PCR was performed a second time for roughly 7 to 11 cycles using a sample-barcoded 5' primer and a J-beta primer mix. TCRdb called the 5' RACE reads again in MiXCR, with one record for every CDR3 protein. The data contain hundreds of thousands of distinct CDR3 sequences, approximately 21% of them singletons. The sequenced sample consisted of blood. Every receptor here comes from a man in his 70s in good health.

This clonotype was seen a few times. The genes are TRBV6-2 or TRBV6-3 and TRBJ2-1; 10 bases fit TRBD2. The J call may be in error: the DNA end matches TRBJ2-7 better. Per germline, CDR1 MNHEY and CDR2 SVGEGT. The CDR3 sequence is 15 residues long. CDR3 in amino acids: CASSYLLAGEYEQYF. The CDR3, as DNA: TGTGCCAGCAGTTACCTCCTAGCGGGAGAGTACGAGCAGTACTTC.

The chain joins TRBV10-3 to TRBJ2-4; D may match TRBD1 or TRBD2 (7 bases each). This CDR3 is built from 20 residues. CDR1 and CDR2 from the germline V gene are ENHRY and SYGVKD. V dropped 5 bases and J dropped 0 bases, with 26 bases sitting between them. CDR3 sequence (DNA): TGTGCCATCAGTCAAGGGGGGGACAGCCTCTTCCAACTAGCCAAAAACATTCAGTACTTC. Translated, it gives CAISQGGDSLFQLAKNIQYF.

The rearrangement uses TRBV9 and TRBJ2-1; TRBD2 matches 10 bases. The CDR3 sequence is 15 residues long. Per the germline V gene, CDR1 is SGDLS and CDR2 is YYNGEE. Trimming removed 2 bases from V and 5 bases from J; junction bases left unmatched: 4. The CDR3 sequence is CASSVEAGGNNEQFF. The CDR3 coding sequence is TGTGCCAGCAGCGTCGAAGCGGGAGGGAACAATGAGCAGTTCTTC.

This clonotype has ten or more counts. The chain is built from TRBV24-1 and TRBJ2-3; the D gene could be TRBD1 or TRBD2 (5 bases each). The CDR3 covers 17 residues. Looked up from germline, CDR1 is KGHDR and CDR2 is SFDVKD. Deletions cut 0 bases from V and 4 bases from J, with 16 bases between. DNA for the CDR3: TGTGCCACCAGTGATTTGGGACCGGGGCCTTCGGCAGATACGCAGTATTTT. Its translation is CATSDLGPGPSADTQYF.

This clonotype has a handful of counts. Sequence at one end of the junction differs from germline and may be a read error. The V gene is TRBV3-1, the J gene TRBJ2-3; D gene ambiguous. CDR1 and CDR2 from the germline V gene are LGHDT and YNNKEL (reference sequence). This CDR3 comprises 12 residues. The CDR3 DNA follows: TGTGCCGGCAGTCGACTCCAAGATACGCAGTATTTT. The encoded protein is CAGSRLQDTQYF.

This clonotype was seen a few times. The chain is built from TRBV6-5 and TRBJ2-3; TRBD2 matches 11 bases. Per germline, CDR1 MNHEY and CDR2 SVGAGI. This CDR3 is 15 amino acids long. Trimming cost V 7 bases and J 2 bases; bases outside gene matches: 5. In DNA form, the CDR3 reads TGTGCCAGCACTTTACTAGCGGGAGTCACAGATACGCAGTATTTT. Protein product: CASTLLAGVTDTQYF.

This clonotype was seen a handful of times. The rearrangement links TRBV20-1 to TRBJ2-3; 8 positions agree with TRBD2. Looked up from germline, CDR1 is DFQATT and CDR2 is SNEGSKA (reference sequence). The CDR3 totals 20 residues. V gave up 0 bases and J gave up 6 bases; unmatched junction bases: 23. CDR3 residues: CSARDSLWREARSRPDTQYF. CDR3 DNA sequence: TGCAGTGCTAGAGACTCCCTATGGCGGGAGGCCAGGTCACGTCCCGATACGCAGTATTTT.

J is TRBJ2-7 and V is TRBV15; tentatively, D is TRBD2 (6 bases). The CDR3 spans 16 residues. V shed 3 bases and J shed 4 bases, with 19 bases lying between them. Germline-derived CDR1 and CDR2 are LNHNV and YYDKDF (reference sequence). Here the CDR3 reads CATSSDPGLIPYEQYF. Here the CDR3 DNA reads TGTGCCACCAGCAGTGACCCGGGACTGATACCTTACGAGCAGTACTTC.

This clonotype has more than one count but fewer than ten. V is TRBV20-1 and J is TRBJ2-2, with TRBD2 identical over 13 bases. Per the germline V gene, CDR1 is DFQATT and CDR2 is SNEGSKA (reference sequence). The CDR3 length is 15 residues. V trimming: 3 bases; J trimming: 4 bases; junction bases outside the gene matches: 2. The chain's CDR3 is CSARTSGGFTGELFF. The CDR3 region has the DNA TGCAGTGCTAGGACTAGCGGGGGGTTCACCGGGGAGCTGTTTTTT.

A few counts support this clonotype. The chain uses TRBV18 and TRBJ1-5; D gene uncertain. The V and J ends lost 4 bases and 2 bases respectively, with 12 bases between them. The CDR3 has 15 amino acids. Per the germline V gene, CDR1 is KGHSH and CDR2 is LQKENI. CDR3 bases: TGTGCCAGCTCACGGATGGGTGGAGGCAATCAGCCCCAGCATTTT. Translation: CASSRMGGGNQPQHF.